Below, 27 T cell receptor beta chains from the same sample are listed, as sequenced in a study of shared clonotypes between healthy human individuals. Only in-frame clones appear in the TCRdb table, and some are missing; sequencing was by immunoSEQ multiplex PCR. The sample contains 1,500,000 or so clones, roughly 96% of which appear only once. Specimen: naive CD4+ T cells sorted from blood. Subset: CD45RA+ positively selected. Receptors originate from a man under 40 in good health.

The CDR3 here is CASSFAEQYF. The DNA of the CDR3 is TGTGCCAGCAGTTTTGCCGAGCAGTACTTC. The gene calls are TRBV28 and TRBJ2-7, with D unclear. CDR1 and CDR2 from the germline V gene are MDHEN and SYDVKM. CDR3 length: 10 residues. Trimming stripped 3 bases from V and 6 bases from J, with 3 bases between.

J is TRBJ2-2 and V is TRBV4-3; 8 bases match TRBD1. The germline V gene encodes CDR1 LGHNA and CDR2 YSLEER. The CDR3 extends over 15 amino acids. V shed 1 base, J shed 6 bases, and the junction held 4 bases outside the gene matches. CDR3 sequence (DNA): TGCGCCAGCAGCCAAGGCAGGGGGCTAGCCGGGGAGCTGTTTTTT. This gives the protein CASSQGRGLAGELFF.

The genes are TRBV28 and TRBJ2-2, with 14 positions matching TRBD2. Looked up from germline, CDR1 is MDHEN and CDR2 is SYDVKM. The CDR3 length is 17 residues. V lost 6 bases, J lost 1 base, and 4 bases stayed unmatched. The CDR3 protein is CASSRGLAGGNTGELFF. The CDR3 DNA reads TGTGCCAGCAGCCGTGGACTAGCGGGAGGGAACACCGGGGAGCTGTTTTTT.

V gene TRBV6-1 combines with J gene TRBJ1-3, with D unresolved. The CDR3 contains 15 residues. The germline V and J ends were trimmed by 4 bases and 0 bases, with 10 bases remaining between them. Germline CDR1 MNHNS, CDR2 SASEGT. CDR3 amino acids: CASSVFSFSGNTIYF. CDR3 DNA: TGTGCCAGCAGTGTATTCAGCTTCTCTGGAAACACCATATATTTT.

This chain joins TRBV7-3 and TRBJ2-4; unclear D gene. CDR1 is SGHTA, CDR2 FQGTGA, per germline. This CDR3 is 13 amino acids long. Deletions cut 3 bases from V and 7 bases from J, with 10 bases between. CDR3 protein: CASSFSLHNIQYF. The CDR3 bases are TGTGCCAGCAGCTTTAGCCTGCACAACATTCAGTACTTC.

This chain connects TRBV7-2 to TRBJ2-1; possibly TRBD2 for D (6 bases). In germline, CDR1 is SGHTA, CDR2 FQGNSA. With 1 base removed from V and 9 bases from J, the gap between germline ends came to 16 bases. The CDR3 has 15 residues. CDR3 residues: CASSLVFPGAGEQFF. The CDR3 nucleotides are TGTGCCAGCAGCTTAGTATTTCCGGGAGCGGGTGAGCAGTTCTTC.

V is TRBV18 and J is TRBJ2-6; D is uncertain. V dropped 3 bases and J dropped 0 bases, with 12 bases sitting between them. Germline V lookup: CDR1 KGHSH, CDR2 LQKENI. The CDR3 runs to 17 residues. As DNA, the CDR3 is TGTGCCAGCTCACCCGAGCTCCTTAGCTCTGGGGCCAACGTCCTGACTTTC. Residues: CASSPELLSSGANVLTF.

This chain joins TRBV5-1 and TRBJ2-7, with 8 bases fitting TRBD2. The CDR3 sequence is 14 residues long. CDR1 SGHRS and CDR2 YFSETQ come from the germline V gene. J gave up 6 bases and V 1 base, and 6 bases lay outside the gene matches. Written as DNA, the CDR3 is TGCGCCAGCAGCTTGCGGGAGGGCCGAGTCGAGCAGTACTTC. As protein: CASSLREGRVEQYF.

A note on this clone: Other nucleotide sequences from this sample produce the same CDR3. The rearrangement joins TRBV7-9 to TRBJ2-3; no definite D call. Trimming shortened V by 2 bases and J by 4 bases, and 4 bases separated the two germline ends. The length of the CDR3 is 12 residues. Germline CDR1 and CDR2: SEHNR and FQNEAQ (reference sequence). Here the CDR3 DNA reads TGTGCCAGCAGCTTAAGCGCAGATACGCAGTATTTT. It yields the protein CASSLSADTQYF. The full variable domain, in which reference TRBV7-9 and TRBJ2-3 provide the parts outside the CDR3, is DTGVSQNPRHKITKRGQNVTFRCDPISEHNRLYWYRQTLGQGPEFLTYFQNEAQLEKSRLLSDRFSAERPKGSFSTLEIQRTEQGDSAMYLCASSLSADTQYFGPGTRLTVL.

The V gene is TRBV28, the J gene TRBJ1-5; D ambiguous. Germline V gene lookup returns CDR1 MDHEN and CDR2 SYDVKM. The CDR3 contains 14 residues. The V end was cut by 5 bases, the J end by 2 bases, with 10 bases between. The CDR3 DNA is TGTGCCAGCAGTCTTTACGGGGGCAATCAGCCCCAGCATTTT. Translation gives CASSLYGGNQPQHF. The full variable domain, completed using reference TRBV28 and TRBJ1-5, is DVKVTQSSRYLVKRTGEKVFLECVQDMDHENMFWYRQDPGLGLRLIYFSYDVKMKEKGDIPEGYSVSREKKERFSLILESASTNQTSMYLCASSLYGGNQPQHFGDGTRLSIL.

The rearrangement links TRBV5-4 to TRBJ2-1, with D hard to call. The CDR3 spans 13 residues. Germline V gene data show CDR1 as SGHNT and CDR2 as YYREEE (reference sequence). The V end lost 6 bases, the J end lost 2 bases, and 9 bases lay between the germline ends. CDR3 in DNA: TGTGCCAGCACCGGCGGCCCCTACAATGAGCAGTTCTTC. Amino acids: CASTGGPYNEQFF.

This clone was found once. CDR3 in DNA: TGTGCCAGCAGCTTCGCCGGGACAATAAGCTCCTACGAGCAGTACTTC. Translated: CASSFAGTISSYEQYF. V and J are TRBV7-2 and TRBJ2-7; TRBD1 might be the D (6 bases). V lost 3 bases and J 0 bases, leaving 15 bases between the germline ends. Germline CDR1 and CDR2: SGHTA and FQGNSA. The CDR3 spans 16 residues.

The genes are TRBV6-1 and TRBJ2-7; 8 bases align to TRBD2. The V gene's germline CDR1 is MNHNS and CDR2 SASEGT. J gave up 3 bases and V 6 bases, and 4 bases lay outside the gene matches. The CDR3 spans 13 residues. The CDR3 sequence: CASRLAVVYEQYF. The CDR3 region has the DNA TGTGCCAGCAGACTAGCGGTGGTCTACGAGCAGTACTTC.

The V call is TRBV5-1, the J call TRBJ2-5; D gene ambiguous. V was cut by 0 bases and J by 4 bases, with 13 bases left in between. The CDR3 length is 15 residues. The germline V gene encodes CDR1 SGHRS and CDR2 YFSETQ. The CDR3 here is CASSLAPPKLETQYF. In nucleotides, the CDR3 is TGCGCCAGCAGCTTGGCCCCTCCTAAACTAGAGACCCAGTACTTC.

This clone has only a few counts. J is TRBJ2-7 and V is TRBV11-2; TRBD2 matches at 9 bases. CDR3 length: 16 amino acids. Germline V lookup: CDR1 SGHAT, CDR2 FQNNGV. V shed 5 bases and J 1 base; nucleotides not matched to a gene: 9. CDR3 nucleotide sequence: TGTGCCAGCAGCCTTGCTAGCGGGACTTCTTCCTACGAGCAGTACTTC. Encoded protein: CASSLASGTSSYEQYF.

This CDR3 reads CASSLEISGRPQHF. The CDR3 DNA is TGCGCCAGCAGCCTGGAGATCTCGGGTCGGCCCCAGCATTTT. J is TRBJ1-5 and V is TRBV5-1; no reliable D call. CDR1 is SGHRS and CDR2 is YFSETQ in the germline V gene. The length of the CDR3 is 14 residues. Trimming took 4 bases from V and 9 from J, leaving 17 bases between them.

J is TRBJ2-7 and V is TRBV10-3; possible D gene TRBD2, 5 bases. The CDR3 is 12 residues long. Looked up from germline, CDR1 is ENHRY and CDR2 is SYGVKD. V shed 4 bases and J shed 7 bases, with 11 bases lying between them. This CDR3 is CAISATPGEQYF. CDR3 nucleotide sequence: TGTGCCATCAGTGCTACTCCGGGGGAGCAGTACTTC.

J is TRBJ2-5 and V is TRBV7-2; perhaps TRBD1 as D (6 bases). The closer fit of TRBJ2-7 to the DNA end suggests the J call may be wrong. The CDR3 totals 15 residues. Germline CDR1 is SGHTA and CDR2 is FQGNSA. The CDR3 DNA reads as TGTGCCAGCAGCTTAGTCGGCAGGGGCTCCTACGAGCAGTACTTC. It is translated as CASSLVGRGSYEQYF.

This rearrangement joins TRBV27 to TRBJ2-3, with 9 bases that match TRBD1. J gave up 7 bases and V 5 bases, and 7 bases lay outside the gene matches. Germline loops: CDR1 MNHEY, CDR2 SMNVEV (reference sequence). The CDR3 spans 14 residues. Here the CDR3 reads CASSTTGGRHTQYF. The CDR3 bases are TGTGCCAGCAGTACCACAGGGGGCCGACATACGCAGTATTTT.

V usage is TRBV27 and J usage is TRBJ2-1, with 10 bases identical to TRBD2. The V segment lost 5 bases and the J segment 8 bases; nucleotides outside the gene matches: 6. The CDR3 covers 14 residues. Germline V gives CDR1 MNHEY, CDR2 SMNVEV (reference sequence). This chain's CDR3 is CASSTGLAVDEQFF. CDR3 DNA sequence: TGTGCCAGCAGTACCGGACTAGCGGTCGATGAGCAGTTCTTC.

The chain combines TRBV5-5 with TRBJ2-1; D is undetermined. CDR1 is SGHKS, CDR2 YYEKEE, per germline (reference sequence). Trimming stripped 6 bases from V and 0 bases from J, with 10 bases between. The CDR3 consists of 14 residues. The CDR3 loop reads CASTGNPSYNEQFF. In DNA, the CDR3 is TGTGCCAGCACCGGCAACCCCTCCTACAATGAGCAGTTCTTC.

In this sample, this clone turned up once. The chain recombines TRBV5-1 with TRBJ2-5, with TRBD2 identical over 12 bases. Germline CDR1 reads SGHRS; CDR2 reads YFSETQ. This CDR3 is built from 16 residues. With V trimmed by 3 bases and J by 7 bases, 10 bases remained unmatched. The CDR3 loop is CASSSSSGRAKRTQYF. The CDR3 nucleotides read TGCGCCAGCAGCTCTTCTAGCGGGAGGGCCAAGAGGACCCAGTACTTC.

The V gene is TRBV19, the J gene TRBJ1-3; 7 bases line up with TRBD1. The CDR3 covers 17 residues. Germline V lookup: CDR1 LNHDA, CDR2 SQIVND (reference sequence). V trimming: 4 bases; J trimming: 0 bases; junction bases outside the gene matches: 9. The CDR3 coding sequence is TGTGCCAGTAGTACCCCCCCCAGGGGGAGCTCTGGAAACACCATATATTTT. Its translation: CASSTPPRGSSGNTIYF.

The chain employs TRBV19 and TRBJ2-6; TRBD2 aligns across 7 bases. The V gene end was trimmed by 10 bases and the J gene end by 2 bases; junction bases not matched to a gene: 17. This CDR3 region has 18 residues. CDR1 and CDR2 (germline): LNHDA, SQIVND (reference sequence). For the CDR3, the DNA is TGTGCCACCAACCCTGGGGGGGGGTATTCTACTGGGGCCAACGTCCTGACTTTC. This gives the protein CATNPGGGYSTGANVLTF.

This sequence joins TRBV5-6 and TRBJ2-3; 8 bases line up with TRBD1. Trimming cost V 9 bases and J 4 bases; bases outside gene matches: 10. This CDR3 spans 14 amino acids. From germline, CDR1 is SGHDT and CDR2 YYEEEE. CDR3 sequence reads: CATAVTGEPDTQYF. The DNA of the CDR3 is TGTGCCACTGCGGTGACAGGGGAGCCAGATACGCAGTATTTT.

The chain links TRBV7-3 to TRBJ2-3; D is unclear. Germline V gene lookup returns CDR1 SGHTA and CDR2 FQGTGA. The CDR3 covers 16 residues. The ends were cut back, 4 bases at V and 0 bases at J, with 14 bases in the middle. The CDR3 DNA follows: TGTGCCAGCAGCTCAAACCGACTGAGTAGCACAGATACGCAGTATTTT. It yields the protein CASSSNRLSSTDTQYF.

The chain has TRBV7-6 and TRBJ2-3; 7 bases line up with TRBD2. CDR3 size: 16 residues. J gave up 0 bases and V 3 bases, and 6 bases lay outside the gene matches. Germline values: CDR1 SGHVS, CDR2 FNYEAQ. CDR3 sequence (DNA): TGTGCCAGCAGCTTCAGCGGGACGAGAAGCACAGATACGCAGTATTTT. Its translation is CASSFSGTRSTDTQYF.